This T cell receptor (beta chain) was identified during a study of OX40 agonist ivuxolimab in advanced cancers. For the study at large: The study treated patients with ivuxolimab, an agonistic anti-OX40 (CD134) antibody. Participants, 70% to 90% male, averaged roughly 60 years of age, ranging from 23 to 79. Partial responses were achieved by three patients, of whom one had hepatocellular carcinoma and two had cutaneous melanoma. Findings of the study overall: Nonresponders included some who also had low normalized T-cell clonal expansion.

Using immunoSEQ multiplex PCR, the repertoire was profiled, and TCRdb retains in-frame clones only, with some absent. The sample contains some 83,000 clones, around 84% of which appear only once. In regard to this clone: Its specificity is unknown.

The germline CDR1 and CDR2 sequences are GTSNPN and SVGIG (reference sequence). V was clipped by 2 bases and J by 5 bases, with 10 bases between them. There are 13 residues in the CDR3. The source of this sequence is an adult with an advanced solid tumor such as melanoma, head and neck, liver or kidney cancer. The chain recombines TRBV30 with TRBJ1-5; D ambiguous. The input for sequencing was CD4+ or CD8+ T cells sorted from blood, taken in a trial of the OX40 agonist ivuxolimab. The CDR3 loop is CAWSFLGDQPQHF. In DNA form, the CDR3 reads TGTGCCTGGAGTTTTTTGGGAGATCAGCCCCAGCATTTT.